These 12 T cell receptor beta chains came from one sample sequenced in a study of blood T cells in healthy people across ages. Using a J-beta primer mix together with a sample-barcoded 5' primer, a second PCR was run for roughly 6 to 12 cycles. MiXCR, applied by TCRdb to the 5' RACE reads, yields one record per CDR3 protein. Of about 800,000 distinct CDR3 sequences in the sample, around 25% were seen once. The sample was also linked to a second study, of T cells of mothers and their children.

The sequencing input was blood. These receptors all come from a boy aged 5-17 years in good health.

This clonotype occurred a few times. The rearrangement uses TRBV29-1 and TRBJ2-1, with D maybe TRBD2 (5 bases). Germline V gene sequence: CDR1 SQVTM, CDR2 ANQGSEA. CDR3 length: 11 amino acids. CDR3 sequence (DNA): TGCAGGGGGAGCTCCTACAATGAGCAGTTCTTC. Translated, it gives CRGSSYNEQFF.

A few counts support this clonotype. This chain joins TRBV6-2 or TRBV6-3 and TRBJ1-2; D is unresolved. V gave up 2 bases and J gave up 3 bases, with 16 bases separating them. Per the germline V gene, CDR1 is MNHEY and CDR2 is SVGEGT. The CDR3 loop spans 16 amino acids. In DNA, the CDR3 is TGTGCCAGCAGTTACCCCAGCCTTGGACTGCACTATGGCTACACCTTC. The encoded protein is CASSYPSLGLHYGYTF.

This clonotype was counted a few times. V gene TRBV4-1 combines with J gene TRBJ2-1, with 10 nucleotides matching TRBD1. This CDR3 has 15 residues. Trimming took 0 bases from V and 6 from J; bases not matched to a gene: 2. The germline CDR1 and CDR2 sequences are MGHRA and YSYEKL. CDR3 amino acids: CASSQDGTGANEQFF. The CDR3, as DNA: TGCGCCAGCAGCCAAGATGGGACAGGGGCCAATGAGCAGTTCTTC.

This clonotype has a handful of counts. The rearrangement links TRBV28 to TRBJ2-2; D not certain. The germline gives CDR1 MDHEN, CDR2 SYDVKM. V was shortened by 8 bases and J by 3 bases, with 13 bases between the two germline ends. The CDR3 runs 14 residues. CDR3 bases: TGTGCCAGCGGGCCCTGGGGATACACCGGGGAGCTGTTTTTT. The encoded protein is CASGPWGYTGELFF.

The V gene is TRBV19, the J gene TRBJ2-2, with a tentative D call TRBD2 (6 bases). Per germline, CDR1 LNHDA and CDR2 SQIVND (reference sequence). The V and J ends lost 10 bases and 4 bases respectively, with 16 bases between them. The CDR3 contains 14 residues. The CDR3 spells CATPTRGCTGELFF. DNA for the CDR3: TGTGCCACTCCGACTAGAGGATGCACCGGGGAGCTGTTTTTT.

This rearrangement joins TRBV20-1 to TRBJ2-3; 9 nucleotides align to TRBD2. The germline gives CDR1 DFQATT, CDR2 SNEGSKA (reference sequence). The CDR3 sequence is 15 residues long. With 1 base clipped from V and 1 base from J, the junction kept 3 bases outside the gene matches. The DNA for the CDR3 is TGCAGTGCTAGAGTTTGGACTAGCGGCACAGATACGCAGTATTTT. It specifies CSARVWTSGTDTQYF.

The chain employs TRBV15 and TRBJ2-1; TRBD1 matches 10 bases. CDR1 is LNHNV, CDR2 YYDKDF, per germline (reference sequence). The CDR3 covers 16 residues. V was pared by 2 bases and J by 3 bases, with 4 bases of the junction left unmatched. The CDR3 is CATSRSGTGDYNEQFF. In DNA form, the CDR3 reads TGTGCCACCAGCAGATCCGGGACAGGGGACTACAATGAGCAGTTCTTC.

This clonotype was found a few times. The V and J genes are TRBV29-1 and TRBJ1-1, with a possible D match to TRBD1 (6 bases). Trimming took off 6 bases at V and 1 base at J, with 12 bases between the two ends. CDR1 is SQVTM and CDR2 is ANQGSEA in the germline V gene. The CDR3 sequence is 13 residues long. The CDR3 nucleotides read TGCAGCGTAAGACGGGGGCAGAACACTGAAGCTTTCTTT. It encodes CSVRRGQNTEAFF.

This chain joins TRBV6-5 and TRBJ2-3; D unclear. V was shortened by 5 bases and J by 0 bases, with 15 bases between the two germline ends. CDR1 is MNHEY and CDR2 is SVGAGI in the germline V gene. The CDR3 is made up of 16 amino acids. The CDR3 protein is CASSDGVHLSTDTQYF. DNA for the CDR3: TGTGCCAGCAGTGACGGAGTCCACCTAAGCACAGATACGCAGTATTTT.

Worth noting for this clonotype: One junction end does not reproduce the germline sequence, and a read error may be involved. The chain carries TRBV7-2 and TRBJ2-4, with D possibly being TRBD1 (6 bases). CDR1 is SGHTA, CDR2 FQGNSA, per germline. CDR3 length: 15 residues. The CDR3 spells CASSAPRDTKNIQYF. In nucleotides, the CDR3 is TGTGCCAGCAGCGCCCCACGGGACACCAAGAACATTCAGTACTTC.

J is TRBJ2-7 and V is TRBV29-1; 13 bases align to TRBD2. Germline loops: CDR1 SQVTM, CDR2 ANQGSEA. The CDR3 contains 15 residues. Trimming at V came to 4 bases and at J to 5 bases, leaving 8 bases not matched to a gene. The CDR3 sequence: CSVGFWTSGRNEQYF. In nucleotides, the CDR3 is TGCAGCGTTGGTTTTTGGACTAGCGGGAGAAACGAGCAGTACTTC.

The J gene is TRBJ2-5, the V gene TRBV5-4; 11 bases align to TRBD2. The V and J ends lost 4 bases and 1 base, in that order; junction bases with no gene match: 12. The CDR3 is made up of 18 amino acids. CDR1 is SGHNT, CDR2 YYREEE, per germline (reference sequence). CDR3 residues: CASSLRKLAGDPQETQYF. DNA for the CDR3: TGTGCCAGCAGCCTCCGGAAACTAGCGGGAGATCCCCAAGAGACCCAGTACTTC.